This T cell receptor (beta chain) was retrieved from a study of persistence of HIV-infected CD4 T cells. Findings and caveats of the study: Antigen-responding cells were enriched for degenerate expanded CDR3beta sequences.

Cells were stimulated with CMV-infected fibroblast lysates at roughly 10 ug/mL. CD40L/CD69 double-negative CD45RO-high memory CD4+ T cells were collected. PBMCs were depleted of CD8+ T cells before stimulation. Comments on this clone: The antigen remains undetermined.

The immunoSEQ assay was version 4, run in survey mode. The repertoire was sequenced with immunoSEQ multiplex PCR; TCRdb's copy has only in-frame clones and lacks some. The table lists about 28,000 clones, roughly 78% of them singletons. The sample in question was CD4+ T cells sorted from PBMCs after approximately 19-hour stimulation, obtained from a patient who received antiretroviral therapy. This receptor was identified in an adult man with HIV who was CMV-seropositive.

The CDR3 spells CASSLSPRGPYNEQFF. The CDR3 DNA is TGTGCCAGCAGTTTATCTCCCAGGGGACCCTACAATGAGCAGTTCTTC. The chain joins TRBV27 to TRBJ2-1; D might be TRBD1 (6 bases). The germline V gene encodes CDR1 MNHEY and CDR2 SMNVEV (reference sequence). The V gene lost 0 bases and the J gene lost 2 bases, with 11 bases spanning the gap. The CDR3 totals 16 residues.